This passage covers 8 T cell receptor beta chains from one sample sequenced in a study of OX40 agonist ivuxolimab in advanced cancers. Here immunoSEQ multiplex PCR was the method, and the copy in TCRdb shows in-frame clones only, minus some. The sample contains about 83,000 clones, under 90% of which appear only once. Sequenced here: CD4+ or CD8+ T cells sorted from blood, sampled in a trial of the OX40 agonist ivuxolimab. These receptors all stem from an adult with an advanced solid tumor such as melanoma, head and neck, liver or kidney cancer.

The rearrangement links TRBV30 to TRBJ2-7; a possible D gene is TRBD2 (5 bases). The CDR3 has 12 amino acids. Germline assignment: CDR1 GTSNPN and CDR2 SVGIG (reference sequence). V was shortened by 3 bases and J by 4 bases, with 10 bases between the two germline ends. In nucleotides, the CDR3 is TGTGCCTGGAGCAGGCGCGGGTACGAGCAGTACTTC. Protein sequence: CAWSRRGYEQYF.

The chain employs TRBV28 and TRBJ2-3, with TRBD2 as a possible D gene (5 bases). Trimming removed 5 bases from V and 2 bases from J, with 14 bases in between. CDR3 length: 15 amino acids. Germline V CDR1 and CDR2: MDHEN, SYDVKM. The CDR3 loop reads CASSPGNLDTDTQYF. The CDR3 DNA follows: TGTGCCAGCAGTCCGGGAAACCTCGACACAGATACGCAGTATTTT.

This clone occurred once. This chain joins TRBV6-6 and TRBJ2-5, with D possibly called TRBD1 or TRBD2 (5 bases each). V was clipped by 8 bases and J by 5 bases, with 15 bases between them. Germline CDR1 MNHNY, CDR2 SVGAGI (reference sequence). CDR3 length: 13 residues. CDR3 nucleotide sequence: TGTGCCAGCCACGGGGCCTTTCGGGAGACCCAGTACTTC. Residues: CASHGAFRETQYF.

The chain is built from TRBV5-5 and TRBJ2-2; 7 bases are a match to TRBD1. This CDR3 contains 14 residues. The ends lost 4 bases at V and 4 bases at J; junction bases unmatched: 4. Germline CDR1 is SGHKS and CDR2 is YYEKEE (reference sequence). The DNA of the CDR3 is TGTGCCAGCAGCCTAACAGGGGCCACCGGGGAGCTGTTTTTT. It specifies CASSLTGATGELFF.

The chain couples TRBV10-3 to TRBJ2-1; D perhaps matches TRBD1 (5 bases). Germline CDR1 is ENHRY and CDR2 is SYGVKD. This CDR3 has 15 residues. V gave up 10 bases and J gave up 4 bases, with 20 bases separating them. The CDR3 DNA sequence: TGTGCCACACAGGATGGAGCCCAGACGTACAATGAGCAGTTCTTC. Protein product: CATQDGAQTYNEQFF.

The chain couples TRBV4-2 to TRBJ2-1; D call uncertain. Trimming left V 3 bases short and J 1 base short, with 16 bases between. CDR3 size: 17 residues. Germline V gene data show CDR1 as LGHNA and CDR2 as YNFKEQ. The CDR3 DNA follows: TGTGCCAGCAGCCAGGTGGGGTCCGGAATTTCCTACAATGAGCAGTTCTTC. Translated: CASSQVGSGISYNEQFF.

CDR3 bases: TGTGCCAGCAGTCCCACAAGGGGTGGGGGGAACACTGAAGCTTTCTTT. Its protein product is CASSPTRGGGNTEAFF. This chain uses TRBV2 with TRBJ1-1, with TRBD1 as a possible D gene (5 bases). Per germline, CDR1 SNHLY and CDR2 FYNNEI. The CDR3 runs 16 residues. V lost 5 bases to trimming and J lost 1 base, with 17 bases between them.

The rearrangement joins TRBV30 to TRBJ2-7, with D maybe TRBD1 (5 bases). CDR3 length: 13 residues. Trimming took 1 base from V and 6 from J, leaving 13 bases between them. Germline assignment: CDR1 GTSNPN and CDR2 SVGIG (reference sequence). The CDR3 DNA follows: TGTGCCTGGAGTGCTCAGGCCCAGGGCGAGCAGTACTTC. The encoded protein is CAWSAQAQGEQYF.